The clone carrying this T cell receptor (beta chain) was picked up many times. What it binds is unknown. Described time point: sample taken at primary tumor resection. The data were obtained in a study of spatial heterogeneity in lung cancer. Via MiXCR, TCRdb re-called the 5' RACE reads, giving one row per CDR3 protein. The repertoire holds under 7,000 distinct CDR3 sequences, with 7.5% to 9.5% as singletons. The V gene's germline CDR1 is SGHVS and CDR2 FNYEAQ. V lost 0 bases and J lost 8; bases outside the gene matches: 8. The CDR3 has 16 residues. Study results and limitations: Sequencing reached an estimated coverage of tumor T cells that was only roughly 7% for alpha chains and roughly 12% for beta chains. Tumor mutation count correlated with how many alpha and beta TCRs expanded intratumorally.

This receptor was obtained from a female donor with early-stage non-small cell lung cancer. Here the sequenced sample was lung tumor tissue, taken at surgery. The chain joins TRBV7-6 to TRBJ2-7, with TRBD2 matching over 12 bases. The CDR3 protein is CASSLALGLAGRKQYF. The CDR3 DNA reads as TGTGCCAGCAGCTTAGCGCTAGGACTAGCGGGGAGGAAGCAGTACTTC. Using reference TRBV7-6 and TRBJ2-7 for the parts outside the CDR3, the full variable domain is GAGVSQSPRYKVTKRGQDVALRCDPISGHVSLYWYRQALGQGPEFLTYFNYEAQQDKSGLPNDRFSAERPEGSISTLTIQRTEQRDSAMYRCASSLALGLAGRKQYFGPGTRLTVT.